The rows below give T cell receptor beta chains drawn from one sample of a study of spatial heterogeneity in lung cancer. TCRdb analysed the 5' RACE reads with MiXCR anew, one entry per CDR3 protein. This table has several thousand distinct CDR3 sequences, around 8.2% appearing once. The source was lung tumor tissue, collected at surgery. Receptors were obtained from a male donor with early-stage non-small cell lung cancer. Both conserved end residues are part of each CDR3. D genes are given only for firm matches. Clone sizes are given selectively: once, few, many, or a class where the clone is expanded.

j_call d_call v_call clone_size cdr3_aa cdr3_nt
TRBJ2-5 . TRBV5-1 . CASSRGGGGSQQETQYF TGCGCCAGCAGCCGAGGCGGTGGCGGATCACAACAAGAGACCCAGTACTTC
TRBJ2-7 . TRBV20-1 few CSAREPGGTSYEQYF TGCAGTGCTAGAGAACCAGGAGGCACCTCCTACGAGCAGTACTTC
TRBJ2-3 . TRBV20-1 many CSARQGPDTQYF TGCAGTGCTAGACAGGGGCCAGATACGCAGTATTTT
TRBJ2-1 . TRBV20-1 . CSARDGKGDPNEQFF TGCAGTGCTAGAGACGGCAAGGGAGACCCCAATGAGCAGTTCTTC
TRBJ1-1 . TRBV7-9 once CASSLFGGTEAFF TGTGCCAGCAGCTTATTTGGGGGCACTGAAGCTTTCTTT
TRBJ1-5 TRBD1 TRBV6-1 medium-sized CASSGQGADQPQHF TGTGCCAGCTCGGGACAGGGGGCTGATCAGCCCCAGCATTTT
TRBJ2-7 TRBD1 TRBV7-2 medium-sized CASSLGQVSYEQYF TGTGCCAGCAGCCTAGGACAGGTTAGCTACGAGCAGTACTTC
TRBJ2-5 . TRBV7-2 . CASSTGTVQETQYF TGTGCCAGCAGCACAGGGACTGTCCAAGAGACCCAGTACTTC
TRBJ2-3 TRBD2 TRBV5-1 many CASSFPSGSGTDTQYF TGCGCCAGCAGCTTTCCTAGCGGGAGCGGCACAGATACGCAGTATTTT
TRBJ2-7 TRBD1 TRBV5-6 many CASSLVQGASHEQYF TGTGCCAGCAGCTTGGTACAGGGGGCTTCCCACGAGCAGTACTTC
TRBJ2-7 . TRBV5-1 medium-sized CASSSTQGYEQYF TGCGCCAGCAGCTCGACACAGGGTTACGAGCAGTACTTC
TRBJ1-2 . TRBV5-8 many CASSLGFKGGYTF TGTGCCAGCAGCTTGGGATTCAAGGGGGGCTACACCTTC
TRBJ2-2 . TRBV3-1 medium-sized CASSPSGTLRTGELFF TGTGCCAGCAGCCCATCCGGGACTCTGCGTACCGGGGAGCTGTTTTTT
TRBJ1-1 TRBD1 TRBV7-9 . CASSLEQGVTEAFF TGTGCCAGCAGTCTAGAGCAGGGGGTCACTGAAGCTTTCTTT
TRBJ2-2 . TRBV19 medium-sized CASSQRATGELFF TGTGCCAGTAGCCAGAGGGCCACCGGGGAGCTGTTTTTT
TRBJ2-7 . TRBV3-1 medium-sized CASSPGGGTEQYF TGTGCCAGCAGCCCCGGAGGGGGCACCGAGCAGTACTTC
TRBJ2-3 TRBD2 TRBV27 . CASRTPGLTGTDTQYF TGTGCCAGCAGGACCCCGGGACTAACGGGCACAGATACGCAGTATTTT
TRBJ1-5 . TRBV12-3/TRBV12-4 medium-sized CASSSTGSNQPQHF TGTGCCAGCAGTTCCACAGGGAGCAATCAGCCCCAGCATTTT
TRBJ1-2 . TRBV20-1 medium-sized CSCSKGGYGYTF TGCAGTTGCTCTAAAGGCGGCTATGGCTACACCTTC
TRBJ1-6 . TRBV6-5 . CASSSGRSRALHF TGTGCCAGCAGTTCCGGCCGTTCAAGGGCCCTCCACTTT
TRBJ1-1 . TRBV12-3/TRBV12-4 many CASSFWVGGTEAFF TGTGCCAGCAGTTTTTGGGTTGGGGGCACTGAAGCTTTCTTT
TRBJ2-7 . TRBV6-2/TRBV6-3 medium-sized CASGAGAYEQYF TGTGCCAGCGGGGCAGGGGCCTACGAGCAGTACTTC
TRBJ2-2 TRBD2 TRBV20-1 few CSARDLASGRYGTGELFF TGCAGTGCTAGAGACCTAGCTAGCGGGAGGTACGGCACCGGGGAGCTGTTTTTT
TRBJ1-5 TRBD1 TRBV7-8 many CASSLQGGLDRQPQHF TGTGCCAGCAGCTTACAGGGGGGATTGGATAGGCAGCCCCAGCATTTT
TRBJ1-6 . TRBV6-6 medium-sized CASTGANNSPLHF TGTGCCAGCACAGGGGCGAATAATTCACCCCTCCACTTT
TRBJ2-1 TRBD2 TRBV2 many CASRGGEQFF TGTGCCAGCCGCGGGGGTGAGCAGTTCTTC
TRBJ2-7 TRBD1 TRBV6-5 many CASSYKGASYEQYF TGTGCCAGCAGTTACAAGGGGGCGAGCTACGAGCAGTACTTC
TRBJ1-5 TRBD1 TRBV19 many CASSIVVVRNRGLSQPQHF TGTGCCAGTAGTATTGTCGTCGTCCGAAACAGGGGATTAAGTCAGCCCCAGCATTTT
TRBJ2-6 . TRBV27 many CASCRGTISSGANVLTF TGTGCCAGCTGTCGAGGTACCATCAGCTCTGGGGCCAACGTCCTGACTTTC
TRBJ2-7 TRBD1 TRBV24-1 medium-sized CATSAPSGTGSSYEQYF TGTGCCACCAGTGCCCCTTCCGGGACAGGAAGCTCCTACGAGCAGTACTTC
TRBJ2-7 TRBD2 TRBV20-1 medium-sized CSAQGSGSDEQYF TGCAGTGCCCAAGGTAGCGGGAGCGACGAGCAGTACTTC
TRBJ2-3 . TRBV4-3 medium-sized CASSQDFHRGDTQYF TGCGCCAGCAGCCAAGATTTCCATCGGGGAGATACGCAGTATTTT
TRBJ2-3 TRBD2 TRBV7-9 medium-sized CASSLGTSGNTDTQYF TGTGCCAGCAGCTTAGGCACTAGCGGGAACACAGATACGCAGTATTTT
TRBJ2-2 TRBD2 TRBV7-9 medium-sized CASSRGGPTNTGELFF TGTGCCAGCAGCCGGGGGGGACCGACTAACACCGGGGAGCTGTTTTTT
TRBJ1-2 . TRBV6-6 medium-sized CASSYEVYGYTF TGTGCCAGCAGTTACGAAGTCTATGGCTACACCTTC
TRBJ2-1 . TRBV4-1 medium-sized CASSQESTLAGRDEQFF TGCGCCAGCAGCCAAGAATCTACCCTAGCAGGTCGGGATGAGCAGTTCTTC
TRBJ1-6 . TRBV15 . CATSRTTTGGSPLHF TGTGCCACCAGCAGAACTACTACGGGCGGGTCACCCCTCCACTTT
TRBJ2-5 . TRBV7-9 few CASSLLTNQETQYF TGTGCCAGCAGCTTACTGACTAACCAAGAGACCCAGTACTTC
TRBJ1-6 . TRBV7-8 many CASSPWTLRGDSPLHF TGTGCCAGCAGCCCTTGGACATTGCGCGGAGATTCACCCCTCCACTTT
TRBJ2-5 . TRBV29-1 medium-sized CSVVLALGRVGETQYF TGCAGCGTTGTACTGGCGCTTGGAAGGGTAGGGGAGACCCAGTACTTC
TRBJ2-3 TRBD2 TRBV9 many CASSVASSGGSLSTDTQYF TGTGCCAGCAGCGTAGCGAGTAGCGGGGGAAGTTTGAGCACAGATACGCAGTATTTT
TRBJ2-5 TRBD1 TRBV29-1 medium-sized CSVRRDRGRETQYF TGCAGCGTGAGGCGGGACAGGGGGCGGGAGACCCAGTACTTC
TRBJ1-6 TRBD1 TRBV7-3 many CASSPGTGAGSPLHF TGTGCCAGCAGCCCGGGGACAGGCGCCGGGTCACCCCTCCACTTT
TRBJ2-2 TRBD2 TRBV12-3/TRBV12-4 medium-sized CASSPRSSGVTGELFF TGTGCCAGCAGTCCGAGGTCTAGCGGGGTCACCGGGGAGCTGTTTTTT